The TCR beta chain described here comes from a study of cytotoxic CD8 clonotypes in ibrutinib-treated CLL (dated by TCRdb to the early 2020s). Study-wide context: The cohort included around 15 treatment-naive and roughly ten relapsed/refractory patients; under 18 were IGHV unmutated. Partial responses were observed in about 25 patients and complete responses in 2; after a median follow-up of 68 months, remission was maintained in roughly 14 patients and progression was observed in approximately 12. Response samples were taken after a median of 12 months on treatment, ranging from about 6 to 36 months. On average, each sample had 255,043 productive templates and about 89,000 productive rearrangements. Longitudinal samples were available for about 30% of the roughly 86 trial participants. Cryopreserved peripheral blood mononuclear cells were obtained before treatment, at response, and at either sustained remission or disease progression. All remission and progressive disease samples were collected while patients were still receiving ibrutinib.

The time point tag for this specimen amounts to: progressive disease on ibrutinib. For TCR beta library preparation, 1.5 to 2.5 micrograms of genomic DNA were extracted from the cryopreserved PBMCs. High-throughput TCR beta sequencing was performed on longitudinal blood samples from CLL patients receiving ibrutinib monotherapy. The patients were enrolled in a single-center, open-label phase 2 trial of ibrutinib monotherapy. What the work shows at the level of the full study, not this receptor alone: At baseline, clonality was higher than in age-matched healthy donors and showed a strong correlation with circulating CD8+ T-cell counts. Clonality increased at ibrutinib response, stayed stable in sustained remission, and fell back toward baseline at progression. Public clonotypes were found to be uncommon and were observed to contract or remain stable during treatment; the increase in clonality was shown to reflect expansion of private clonotypes at ibrutinib response. Sampling times were not matched between patients in sustained remission and patients whose disease was progressing, and lymph node repertoires were not examined.

Each clonotype received, on average, 10x coverage in deep resolution sequencing performed on a MiSeq, where the target depth lay between 1 in 1 million and 1 in 200,000 T cells. The immunoSEQ hsTCRB Kit was used to generate TCR beta libraries. Concerning the study's data processing: Data were analyzed with ImmunoSEQ Data Assistant and ImmunoSEQ Analyzer, with V, D and J genes assigned per IMGT definitions. Clonality was computed as one minus normalized Shannon entropy of productive rearrangement frequencies, ranging from 0 to 1. Only overrepresented clonotypes making up at least 0.05% of each patient's repertoire were included in the public clonotype analysis. Fewer than 15 repertoires from age-matched healthy donors, obtained from immuneACCESS, served as clonality controls. TCRdb provides this immuneACCESS table in a form limited to in-frame rearrangements. Some clones are lacking; in checked studies, under half of them reflect an unresolved V gene, and why the rest are absent is not known. D and trimming were read from the DNA, whereas the V and J calls and clone size are those reported in that table. The sample table lists roughly 40,000 clones, 65% to 70% of them with a count of one. The top ten clonotypes cover 5.5% to 7% of the sample.

The CDR3 sequence holds 17 residues, the cysteine and phenylalanine included. Left in the record is the CDR3 DNA by itself, 51 bases read in frame from the first base. CDR1 and CDR2 are read off the germline V gene as SGHDN and FVKESK. V is cut by 4 bases and J by 1 base, and the space between the germline ends is 19 bases. In the case of this clone: Its cognate antigen has yet to be identified. Base quality data are lacking; no much larger clone is found one base away.

The receptor comes from a human donor with chronic lymphocytic leukemia. This chain joins TRBV14 to TRBJ1-1, and perhaps TRBD1 as D gene, on 5 matching bases. This specimen was PBMCs, taken at disease progression, from a patient treated with ibrutinib. CDR3 reads: CASSLRYSRQPNTEAFF. The nucleotide sequence is given as TGTGCCAGCAGCCTAAGATATTCAAGACAGCCGAACACTGAAGCTTTCTTT.